Following are 24 T cell receptor beta chains from one sample sequenced in a study of T cell responses to AZD1222 COVID-19 vaccine. Assay: immunoSEQ multiplex PCR; the TCRdb copy retains only in-frame clones and omits some. This table holds about 93,000 clones, approximately 92% found once. The material was peripheral blood, obtained 28 days after the second AZD1222 dose. The receptor set was obtained from an adult who received the AZD1222 COVID-19 vaccine.

The J gene is TRBJ2-6, the V gene TRBV21-1; TRBD2 is the table's D call, not checked against the DNA. TRBV21-1 is described as a pseudogene. CDR3 length: 18 residues. This chain's CDR3 is CASSILAGARSGANVLTF. CDR3 sequence (DNA): TGTGCCAGCAGTATACTAGCGGGAGCCCGATCTGGGGCCAACGTCCTGACTTTC.

The chain is built from TRBV7-2 and TRBJ2-3; 8 bases map to TRBD1. CDR1 and CDR2 from the germline V gene are SGHTA and FQGNSA. V dropped 5 bases and J dropped 2; count of bases not matched to a gene: 9. CDR3 length equals 16 residues. CDR3 nucleotide sequence: TGTGCCAGCAGCCCGGGACAGGTCGGGAACACAGATACGCAGTATTTT. This translates into CASSPGQVGNTDTQYF.

The CDR3 nucleotides are TGTGCCAGCAGCTTAGCGGGTAACAATGAGCAGTTCTTC. This encodes CASSLAGNNEQFF. This chain connects TRBV7-3 to TRBJ2-1; maybe TRBD2 (5 bases). The CDR3 loop spans 13 amino acids. The germline gives CDR1 SGHTA, CDR2 FQGTGA. Trimming pared 2 bases from V and 5 bases from J, leaving 7 bases between.

This chain connects TRBV11-3 to TRBJ2-1, with 12 bases that match TRBD1. The V segment lost 5 bases and the J segment 13 bases; nucleotides outside the gene matches: 12. CDR1 and CDR2 (germline): SGHNT, YENEEA. This CDR3 is 15 amino acids long. The CDR3 is CASSITGTGGLGQFF. CDR3 in DNA: TGTGCCAGCAGCATAACCGGGACAGGGGGCTTGGGACAGTTCTTC.

This clone has a single count. CDR3 amino acids: CASSPTPGTSGTNEQFF. CDR3 coding DNA: TGTGCCAGTAGTCCCACCCCCGGGACTAGCGGGACGAATGAGCAGTTCTTC. V is TRBV19 and J is TRBJ2-1, with 13 bases that match TRBD2. There are 17 residues in the CDR3. Germline V gives CDR1 LNHDA, CDR2 SQIVND (reference sequence). Trimming removed 5 bases from V and 7 bases from J; junction bases left unmatched: 11.

This chain links TRBV6-5 with TRBJ1-2; the D is unclear. The germline V gene has CDR1 MNHEY and CDR2 SVGAGI. Trimming removed 6 bases at V and 4 bases at J, with 18 bases between. CDR3 size: 15 residues. CDR3 sequence (DNA): TGTGCCAGCAGCCGCACCCTGGACGGAGGCTATGGCTACACCTTC. The encoded protein is CASSRTLDGGYGYTF.

CDR3 DNA: TGTGCCACCAGTGAATCGGGACAGGGGGGGATAGGCAAGGATTACAATGAGCAGTTCTTC. Translated, it gives CATSESGQGGIGKDYNEQFF. V and J are TRBV24-1 and TRBJ2-1, with 11 bases identical to TRBD1. CDR1 is KGHDR, CDR2 SFDVKD, per germline. The CDR3 has 20 amino acids. The J segment lost 4 bases and the V segment lost 4 bases, leaving 17 bases of the junction unmatched.

The chain couples TRBV7-8 to TRBJ1-1; 7 bases map to TRBD1. There are 15 residues in the CDR3. Germline values: CDR1 SGHVS, CDR2 FQNEAQ. With 5 bases clipped from V and 2 bases from J, the junction kept 8 bases outside the gene matches. CDR3 amino acids: CASSADRVLNTEAFF. The DNA for the CDR3 is TGTGCCAGCAGCGCCGACAGGGTTTTAAACACTGAAGCTTTCTTT.

The chain joins TRBV27 to TRBJ2-3; the D call may be TRBD1 or TRBD2 (6 bases each). Germline CDR1 is MNHEY and CDR2 is SMNVEV (reference sequence). The CDR3 sequence is 17 residues long. V gave up 5 bases and J gave up 2 bases, with 20 bases separating them. CDR3 bases: TGTGCCAGCAGTATAGGGGGATCTAGCGCCTACACAGATACGCAGTATTTT. Translated: CASSIGGSSAYTDTQYF.

The chain carries TRBV27 and TRBJ1-5, with D possibly TRBD1 on 5 matching bases. The V gene's germline CDR1 is MNHEY and CDR2 SMNVEV (reference sequence). V lost 5 bases to trimming and J lost 4 bases, with 9 bases between them. CDR3 size: 13 residues. CDR3 nucleotide sequence: TGTGCCAGCAGTCACGGGGCTAATCAGCCCCAGCATTTT. The encoded protein is CASSHGANQPQHF.

J is TRBJ2-1 and V is TRBV4-1; either TRBD1 or TRBD2 may fit D (5 bases each). Germline V gene lookup returns CDR1 MGHRA and CDR2 YSYEKL. V was pared by 6 bases and J by 8 bases, with 17 bases between. The CDR3 consists of 14 residues. The CDR3: CASSYGTPSHEQFF. CDR3 nucleotide sequence: TGCGCCAGCAGTTACGGGACCCCTAGTCATGAGCAGTTCTTC.

The chain combines TRBV6-5 with TRBJ1-3, with D perhaps TRBD1 (5 bases). This CDR3 comprises 14 residues. CDR1 is MNHEY and CDR2 is SVGAGI in the germline V gene. Trimming pared 2 bases from V and 2 bases from J, leaving 7 bases between. CDR3 nucleotide sequence: TGTGCCAGCAGTTACGGAGGGGCTGGAAACACCATATATTTT. This codes for CASSYGGAGNTIYF.

This rearrangement joins TRBV3-1 (or the pseudogene TRBV3-2) to TRBJ1-2; D ambiguous. The CDR3 covers 13 residues. The V gene lost 1 base and the J gene lost 3 bases, with 6 bases spanning the gap. CDR1 and CDR2 from the germline V gene are LGHDT and YNNKEL (reference sequence). The CDR3: CASSQVRDYGYTF. Written as DNA, the CDR3 is TGTGCCAGCAGCCAAGTGCGGGACTATGGCTACACCTTC.

The CDR3 here is CASSLDQFWYNTEAFF. CDR3 nucleotide sequence: TGTGCCAGCAGCTTAGATCAGTTTTGGTACAACACTGAAGCTTTCTTT. The chain joins TRBV11-3 to TRBJ1-1, with D unclear. Trimming removed 0 bases from V and 2 bases from J, with 13 bases in between. CDR3 length equals 16 residues. CDR1 and CDR2 from the germline V gene are SGHNT and YENEEA.

The CDR3 DNA sequence: TGTGCCAGCAGTTCCCCCTCCGATGAAAAACTGTTTTTT. Translating gives CASSSPSDEKLFF. The rearrangement links TRBV6-6 to TRBJ1-4; unclear D gene. The V end was cut by 4 bases, the J end by 6 bases, with 9 bases between. The CDR3 consists of 13 residues. Germline V gives CDR1 MNHNY, CDR2 SVGAGI (reference sequence).

This sequence joins TRBV5-4 and TRBJ2-7; 8 bases fit TRBD1. Germline CDR1 reads SGHNT; CDR2 reads YYREEE (reference sequence). The CDR3 loop spans 12 amino acids. V was clipped by 2 bases and J by 11 bases; unmatched bases: 6. The CDR3 is CASSFLPGQEYF. As DNA, the CDR3 is TGTGCCAGCAGCTTTCTCCCGGGACAGGAGTACTTC.

In DNA, the CDR3 is TGCAGTGCTAGTTCCGCTCTCTACAATGAGCAGTTCTTC. The encoded protein is CSASSALYNEQFF. The genes are TRBV20-1 and TRBJ2-1; D is ambiguous. CDR3 length: 13 residues. The V gene's germline CDR1 is DFQATT and CDR2 SNEGSKA (reference sequence). V was clipped by 3 bases and J by 3 bases, with 9 bases between them.

V usage is TRBV4-1 and J usage is TRBJ1-2; D unclear. CDR3 size: 14 residues. From germline, CDR1 is MGHRA and CDR2 YSYEKL. Deletions cut 0 bases from V and 1 base from J, with 6 bases between. CDR3 in DNA: TGCGCCAGCAGCCAAGAACGAGATAACTATGGCTACACCTTC. Protein product: CASSQERDNYGYTF.

The rearrangement uses TRBV4-2 and TRBJ2-3; D not certain. CDR3 length: 16 amino acids. Trimming stripped 4 bases from V and 0 bases from J, with 14 bases between. The germline CDR1 and CDR2 sequences are LGHNA and YNFKEQ. Written as DNA, the CDR3 is TGTGCCAGCAGCCCCGCCGTCTTGGGGAGCACAGATACGCAGTATTTT. It yields the protein CASSPAVLGSTDTQYF.

A single count supports this clone. This sequence joins TRBV7-8 and TRBJ2-5; TRBD2 matches 12 bases. Per the germline V gene, CDR1 is SGHVS and CDR2 is FQNEAQ. V lost 5 bases, J lost 3 bases, and 4 bases stayed unmatched. The CDR3 runs to 15 residues. DNA of the CDR3: TGTGCCAGCAGCCCCAGGACTAGCGGGGAAGAGACCCAGTACTTC. Encoded protein: CASSPRTSGEETQYF.

This chain joins TRBV6-6 and TRBJ2-7; weak D call: TRBD2 (6 bases). CDR3 length equals 14 residues. Germline values: CDR1 MNHNY, CDR2 SVGAGI (reference sequence). V was cut by 0 bases and J by 3 bases, with 9 bases left in between. CDR3 sequence reads: CASSYSTEGYEQYF. CDR3 DNA: TGTGCCAGCAGTTACTCGACGGAGGGCTACGAGCAGTACTTC.

The chain joins TRBV27 to TRBJ1-2; TRBD1 matches 9 bases. V dropped 5 bases and J dropped 4; count of bases not matched to a gene: 5. Germline V CDR1 and CDR2: MNHEY, SMNVEV (reference sequence). The CDR3 totals 14 residues. The CDR3 here is CASSQQGAGYGYTF. In nucleotides, the CDR3 is TGTGCCAGCAGTCAACAGGGGGCCGGCTATGGCTACACCTTC.

This clone was picked up a small number of times. The genes are TRBV6-5 and TRBJ2-1; 7 positions match TRBD2. Looked up from germline, CDR1 is MNHEY and CDR2 is SVGAGI. CDR3 length equals 14 residues. V was clipped by 9 bases and J by 2 bases; unmatched bases: 7. CDR3 sequence (DNA): TGTGCCAGTGGGGCTAGCGGAACCTACAATGAGCAGTTCTTC. Protein sequence: CASGASGTYNEQFF.

The chain has TRBV29-1 and TRBJ2-7; a possible D gene is TRBD1 (6 bases). Germline V gives CDR1 SQVTM, CDR2 ANQGSEA. V was pared by 6 bases and J by 5 bases, with 14 bases between. This CDR3 is built from 12 residues. CDR3 DNA: TGCAGCGTGGGATGGGGGCTGGACGAGCAGTACTTC. Its translation: CSVGWGLDEQYF.